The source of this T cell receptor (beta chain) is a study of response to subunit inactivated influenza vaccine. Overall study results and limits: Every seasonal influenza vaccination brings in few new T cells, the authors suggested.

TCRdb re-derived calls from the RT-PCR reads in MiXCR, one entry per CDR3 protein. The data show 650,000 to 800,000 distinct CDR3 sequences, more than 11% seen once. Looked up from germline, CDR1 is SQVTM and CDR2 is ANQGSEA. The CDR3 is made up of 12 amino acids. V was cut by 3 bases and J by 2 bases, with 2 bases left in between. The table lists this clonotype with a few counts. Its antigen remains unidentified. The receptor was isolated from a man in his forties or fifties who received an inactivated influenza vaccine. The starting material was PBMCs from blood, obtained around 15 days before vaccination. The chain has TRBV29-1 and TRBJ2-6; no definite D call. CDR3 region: CSVEAGANVLTF. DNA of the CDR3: TGCAGCGTTGAGGCTGGGGCCAACGTCCTGACTTTC.